A single sample gave rise to the 12 T cell receptor beta chains below, sequenced in a study of identifying expanded T cells in peripheral blood. Clones were read by immunoSEQ multiplex PCR, and TCRdb kept only the in-frame ones, dropping some. Among 70,000 or so clones listed, 85% to 90% were seen once. The specimen was blood. The receptors stem from a person between 18 and 75 years old in good health.

This chain uses TRBV27 with TRBJ2-1, with D tentatively TRBD1 (6 bases). Trimming stripped 1 base from V and 7 bases from J, with 11 bases between. Germline CDR1 MNHEY, CDR2 SMNVEV (reference sequence). The CDR3 runs 14 residues. The CDR3 loop is CASSLFRTANEQFF. The CDR3 DNA is TGTGCCAGCAGTTTATTTAGGACAGCAAATGAGCAGTTCTTC.

This clone was seen a single time. This chain links TRBV18 with TRBJ1-2, with 9 bases fitting TRBD1. The CDR3 is 15 residues long. The V gene's germline CDR1 is KGHSH and CDR2 LQKENI. The ends lost 4 bases at V and 8 bases at J; junction bases unmatched: 11. CDR3 in DNA: TGTGCCAGCTCACTTGACCGGGACAGGGTTCGCGGCTACACCTTC. It is translated as CASSLDRDRVRGYTF.

This rearrangement joins TRBV6-1 to TRBJ1-5; no definite D call. V was shortened by 4 bases and J by 3 bases, with 4 bases between the two germline ends. From germline, CDR1 is MNHNS and CDR2 SASEGT. There are 12 residues in the CDR3. CDR3 DNA sequence: TGTGCCAGCAGTGGGGACAATCAGCCCCAGCATTTT. It yields the protein CASSGDNQPQHF.

This chain links TRBV18 with TRBJ2-1; 10 nucleotides match TRBD2. Germline V CDR1 and CDR2: KGHSH, LQKENI. Unmatched junction bases numbered 5, after V lost 0 bases and J lost 9 bases. The CDR3 covers 15 residues. CDR3 coding DNA: TGTGCCAGCTCACCACCTAGCGGGAGGTTGGGTGAGCAGTTCTTC. Protein product: CASSPPSGRLGEQFF.

The CDR3: CASSLSPLAGGATDTQYF. CDR3 DNA sequence: TGTGCCAGCAGCTTATCCCCTTTAGCGGGAGGGGCCACAGATACGCAGTATTTT. This chain uses TRBV7-9 with TRBJ2-3, with TRBD2 matching 11 bases. V was pared by 2 bases and J by 2 bases, with 9 bases of the junction left unmatched. The CDR3 runs to 18 residues. CDR1 is SEHNR and CDR2 is FQNEAQ in the germline V gene (reference sequence).

The chain has TRBV4-3 and TRBJ1-5, with D unclear. CDR3 length: 13 residues. V shed 0 bases and J shed 7 bases, with 7 bases lying between them. Germline V gene lookup returns CDR1 LGHNA and CDR2 YSLEER. CDR3: CASSQDLGQPQHF. The CDR3 DNA sequence: TGCGCCAGCAGCCAAGATTTGGGGCAGCCCCAGCATTTT.

V usage is TRBV10-3 and J usage is TRBJ2-5, with D possibly TRBD1 on 6 matching bases. CDR1 is ENHRY and CDR2 is SYGVKD in the germline V gene. This CDR3 comprises 13 residues. V was shortened by 11 bases and J by 3 bases, with 16 bases between the two germline ends. The CDR3: CASKPTGEETQYF. CDR3 nucleotides: TGTGCCTCCAAGCCGACAGGCGAAGAGACCCAGTACTTC.

This rearrangement joins TRBV21-1 to TRBJ2-3; TRBD2, the table's D call, lacks a check against the DNA. TRBV21-1 is a pseudogene locus. The CDR3 is 21 amino acids. The CDR3 DNA follows: TGTGCCAGCAGCAAACTCCTCTTCCCACCTCAAAAGCGGGGACGCACAGATACGCAGTATTTT. It translates to CASSKLLFPPQKRGRTDTQYF.

The chain links TRBV2 to TRBJ2-7, with D possibly matching TRBD1 (5 bases). CDR1 is SNHLY and CDR2 is FYNNEI in the germline V gene. The CDR3 has 13 amino acids. V lost 2 bases to trimming and J lost 5 bases, with 10 bases between them. The CDR3 sequence: CASSEPRVDEQYF. The CDR3 DNA reads as TGTGCCAGCAGTGAACCCAGGGTCGACGAGCAGTACTTC. Full variable domain (missing parts from reference TRBV2 and TRBJ2-7): EPEVTQTPSHQVTQMGQEVILRCVPISNHLYFYWYRQILGQKVEFLVSFYNNEISEKSEIFDDQFSVERPDGSNFTLKIRSTKLEDSAMYFCASSEPRVDEQYFGPGTRLTVT.

V and J are TRBV6-5 and TRBJ1-1; D call uncertain. V lost 2 bases, J lost 4 bases, and 8 bases lay in between. Germline lookup yields CDR1 MNHEY and CDR2 SVGAGI. The CDR3 has 13 residues. CDR3 loop: CASSYGKGTEAFF. Here the CDR3 DNA reads TGTGCCAGCAGTTACGGGAAGGGCACTGAAGCTTTCTTT.

V is TRBV7-9 and J is TRBJ1-1, with D possibly being TRBD1 (5 bases). Germline-derived CDR1 and CDR2 are SEHNR and FQNEAQ (reference sequence). V lost 1 base and J lost 5, with 8 bases in between. This CDR3 spans 13 amino acids. The CDR3 spells CASSLGGSTEAFF. CDR3 coding DNA: TGTGCCAGCAGCTTAGGGGGCTCTACTGAAGCTTTCTTT.

The rearrangement links TRBV2 to TRBJ2-6; 11 bases match TRBD1. V trimming: 2 bases; J trimming: 1 base; junction bases outside the gene matches: 7. The CDR3 runs 19 residues. CDR1 and CDR2 (germline): SNHLY, FYNNEI. The CDR3 DNA follows: TGTGCCAGCAGTGAAAGGACAGGGGGCGCTCCTTCTGGGGCCAACGTCCTGACTTTC. Translated, it gives CASSERTGGAPSGANVLTF.